This is a list of T cell receptor beta chains from one sample in a study of blood T cell repertoires in COVID-19. Clones were read by immunoSEQ multiplex PCR, and TCRdb kept only the in-frame ones, dropping some. The top ten hold around 21% of the sample, which has some 180,000 clones, roughly nine tenths seen once. The sequencing input was peripheral blood. These receptors all stem from a man between 65 and 85 years old with active or convalescent COVID-19. The CDR3 runs from the conserved cysteine through the conserved F or W. Fields, in order: D gene, V gene, J gene, CDR3 DNA, CDR3 protein. A D gene is named only where the DNA matches it firmly.

>-|TRBV5-4|TRBJ2-2
TGTGCCAGCAGCTTAGGGGGTCATATCGCGAACACCGGGGAGCTGTTTTTT
CASSLGGHIANTGELFF
>-|TRBV5-1|TRBJ2-5
TGCGCCAGCAGCTCGGGGGGCATCCCGAAAGAGACCCAGTACTTC
CASSSGGIPKETQYF
>TRBD1|TRBV6-6|TRBJ1-1
TGTGCCAGCAGTTACGGGACAGACCTTAGCGAAGCTTTCTTT
CASSYGTDLSEAFF
>-|TRBV9|TRBJ1-2
TGTGCCAGCAGCGTAGATGGCAGGCCAAACTATGGCTACACCTTC
CASSVDGRPNYGYTF
>-|TRBV6-5|TRBJ1-3
TGTGCCAGCAGTTCCCCGGGAAACACCATATATTTT
CASSSPGNTIYF
>-|TRBV3-1/TRBV3-2|TRBJ1-3
TGTGCCAGCAGCTTCCACCGGAGGTCCGAGGGAAACACCATATATTTT
CASSFHRRSEGNTIYF
>-|TRBV27|TRBJ2-5
TGTGCCAGCAGTGCCCGGGGTAGCGGTCCCCAAGAGACCCAGTACTTC
CASSARGSGPQETQYF
>TRBD1|TRBV24-1|TRBJ1-5
TGTGCCACCAGTGATGGGACAGGGGACCAGCCCCAGCATTTT
CATSDGTGDQPQHF
>TRBD1|TRBV6-1|TRBJ1-3
TGTGCCAGCAGTGAGACAGGGAGAAACACCATATATTTT
CASSETGRNTIYF
>-|TRBV12-3/TRBV12-4|TRBJ1-5
TGTGCCAGCAGTTTAGCGGCCCCTCGGCCCCAGCATTTT
CASSLAAPRPQHF
>-|TRBV29-1|TRBJ2-3
TGCAGCGTTGAAGGAGACCGGGACACCTCGGCGGATACGCAGTATTTT
CSVEGDRDTSADTQYF
>TRBD1|TRBV2|TRBJ1-2
TGTGCCAGCAGCCGACAGGGGGCCCTCGGTGGCTACACCTTC
CASSRQGALGGYTF
>-|TRBV28|TRBJ1-2
TGTGCCAGCAGTTTATTCTTGCGCAGGGGTGACTATGGCTACACCTTC
CASSLFLRRGDYGYTF
>TRBD2|TRBV13|TRBJ2-1
TGTGCCAGCAGCACCCTGGGGGCTAGCGGGAGCTCGTGGAATGAGCAGTTCTTC
CASSTLGASGSSWNEQFF